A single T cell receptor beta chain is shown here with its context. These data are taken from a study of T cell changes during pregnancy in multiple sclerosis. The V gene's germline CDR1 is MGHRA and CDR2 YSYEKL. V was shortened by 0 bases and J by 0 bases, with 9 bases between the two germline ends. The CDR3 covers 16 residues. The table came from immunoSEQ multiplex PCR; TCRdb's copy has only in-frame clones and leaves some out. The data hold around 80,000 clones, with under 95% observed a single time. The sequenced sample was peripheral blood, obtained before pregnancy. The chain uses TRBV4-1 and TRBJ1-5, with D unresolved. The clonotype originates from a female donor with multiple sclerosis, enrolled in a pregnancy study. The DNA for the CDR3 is TGCGCCAGCAGCCAAGATAACAGCCGTAGCAATCAGCCCCAGCATTTT. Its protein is CASSQDNSRSNQPQHF.